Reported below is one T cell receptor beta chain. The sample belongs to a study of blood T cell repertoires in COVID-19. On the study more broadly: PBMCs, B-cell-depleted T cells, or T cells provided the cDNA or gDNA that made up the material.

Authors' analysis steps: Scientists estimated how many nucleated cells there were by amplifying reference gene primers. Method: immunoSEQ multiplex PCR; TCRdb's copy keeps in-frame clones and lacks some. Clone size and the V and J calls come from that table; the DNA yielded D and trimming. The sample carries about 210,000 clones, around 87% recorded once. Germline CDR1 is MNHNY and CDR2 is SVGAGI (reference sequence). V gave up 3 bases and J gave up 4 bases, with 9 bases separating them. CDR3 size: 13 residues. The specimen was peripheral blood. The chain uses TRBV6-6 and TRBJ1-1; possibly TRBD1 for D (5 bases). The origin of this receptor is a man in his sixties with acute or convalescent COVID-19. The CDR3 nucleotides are TGTGCCAGCAGTTATGCGGGGGGCACTGAAGCTTTCTTT. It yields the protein CASSYAGGTEAFF.